The T cell receptor (beta chain) under discussion was sequenced for a study of naive and memory T cell subsets. Study outcomes and limitations: Naive repertoires, especially CD8, held a few larger clonotypes, possibly memory cells re-expressing CD45RA. In CD4 and CD8 cells, diversity dropped from naive through EMRA.

An equimolar mix of two oligonucleotides served as the beta constant-region primer for TRBC1 and TRBC2. Ligated cDNA was amplified by four rounds of PCR with nested alpha and beta constant-region primers and SP2. One entry per CDR3 protein results from TCRdb running MiXCR on the UMI-ligation and nested PCR reads. There are 120,000 to 150,000 distinct CDR3 sequences in the sample; around 21% occur only once, and roughly 0.6% lies in the top ten. CD4 T cells were positively selected, then CD8 T cells from the CD4-negative fraction. The CDR3 runs to 15 residues. Germline CDR1 MNHNS, CDR2 SASEGT. This clonotype was observed a handful of times. Antigen unknown.

This sequence joins TRBV6-1 and TRBJ2-6, with 8 bases matching TRBD1. The sequencing sample was made of naive CD8+ T cells from blood. The receptor was isolated from a human donor in good health. CDR3 nucleotide sequence: TGTGCTACAGGACAGGGTTCCTCTGGGGCCAACGTCCTGACTTTC. Encoded protein: CATGQGSSGANVLTF.